The entry below gives a single TCR beta chain sequence along with its context. These data are taken from a study of blood T cell repertoires in COVID-19. Study overall: COVID-19 samples collected from the United States, Italy and Spain covered acute and convalescent phases. PBMCs, B-cell-depleted T cells, or T cells were the source of the cDNA or gDNA that made up the material.

Sequencing was performed with immunoSEQ multiplex PCR; in TCRdb, only in-frame clones are kept and a portion is missing. The sample lists nearly 95,000 clones; almost 80% were seen once. Germline V lookup: CDR1 LNHDA, CDR2 SQIVND (reference sequence). V shed 5 bases, J shed 10 bases, and the junction held 11 bases outside the gene matches. The CDR3 sequence is 15 residues long. This receptor was obtained from a human donor in a cohort sampled during active COVID-19. Sequences were obtained from peripheral blood. The chain employs TRBV19 and TRBJ1-6; TRBD1 matches at 7 bases. CDR3 loop: CASSPRTGGDSPLHF. As DNA, the CDR3 is TGTGCCAGTAGTCCCCGGACAGGAGGGGACTCACCCCTCCACTTT.